This T cell receptor beta chain is drawn from a study of vaccination and CD4 T cells after COVID-19. The wider study: Participants got two doses of BNT162b2 or mRNA-1273 vaccine. Overlapping peptides of the spike proteins of SARS-CoV-2, HCoV-NL63, HCoV-OC43 and HCoV-229E were used for cell stimulation.

Germline V gives CDR1 SGDLS, CDR2 YYNGEE. CDR3 length: 16 amino acids. The junction had 6 bases not matched to a gene; V was cut back by 4 bases and J by 0 bases. Researchers used the Oncomine TCR Beta short-read assay to sequence DNA from cultured CD4+ T cells. TCRdb called the PCR reads again in MiXCR, with one record for every CDR3 protein. Seen here are 3,500 to 4,500 distinct CDR3 sequences, roughly a fifth observed once, and the top ten hold under 25%. Treatment indicated: 10-day PBMC culture with coronavirus spike peptide pools or control peptides (ViraFEST assay). By negative selection, CD4+ T cells were isolated once culture had run for over nine days. This clonotype turned up a few times. Antigen specificity is unknown.

The sequence was collected from a human donor who had recovered from COVID-19. The gene calls are TRBV9 and TRBJ1-1; the match to TRBD1 covers 10 bases. Sequencing was carried out using CD4+ T cells from blood, cultured in vitro. The CDR3 sequence: CASSRQGATLNTEAFF. The CDR3 region has the DNA TGTGCCAGCAGCAGACAGGGGGCTACCCTGAACACTGAAGCTTTCTTT.